The following is a T cell receptor beta chain sequence with its context. The antigen is unknown. PCR was performed using 60 Vbeta and 13 Jbeta primers. In the original workflow: Later, an analysis found 65 million to 85 million unique TCR beta chains, and around 10 million of these were shared. Using immunoSEQ multiplex PCR, the repertoire was profiled, and TCRdb retains in-frame clones only, with some absent. Clone size and V and J calls were adopted from that table, with D and trimming inferred from the DNA. The sample has approximately 190,000 clones; around four fifths are singletons. These data originate in a study of cytomegalovirus exposure and HLA in healthy donors. V lost 6 bases to trimming and J lost 1 base; unmatched junction nucleotides: 4. This CDR3 is built from 14 residues. CDR1 is ENHRY and CDR2 is SYGVKD in the germline V gene. General study points: Reportedly, fewer N-insertions than the roughly 700-donor mean appeared in an Asian-associated ancestry cluster in a later analysis. Prior analysis indicated that the majority of TCR beta V segments exhibited productivity approximately 87% or approximately 30% of the time.

Sequencing input: PBMCs. The receptor comes from a man between 40 and 49 years old in good health and CMV-seropositive. This chain connects TRBV10-3 to TRBJ1-2; TRBD1 matches 8 bases. CDR3 region: CAIRGDRGNYGYTF. The CDR3 DNA follows: TGTGCCATCAGGGGAGACAGGGGTAACTATGGCTACACCTTC.